This entry lists 21 T cell receptor beta chains sequenced from one sample in a study of T cell changes during pregnancy in multiple sclerosis (dated by TCRdb to the late 2010s). The library was obtained by the immunoSEQ multiplex PCR assay. This immuneACCESS table, as held by TCRdb, lists in-frame sequences with V and J called but not all clones. Of the missing ones, under half trace to an unresolved V gene in checked studies; the others have no known cause. This sample holds under 65,000 clones; 93% were observed only once. 3% to 4.5% of the sample comes from the top ten. Sequencing used CD8+ T cells from peripheral blood mononuclear cells, obtained in the second trimester of pregnancy. All receptors come from a female donor with multiple sclerosis, enrolled in a pregnancy study.

The V call is TRBV7-9, the J call TRBJ1-5; maybe TRBD1 (5 bases). The germline V and J ends were trimmed by 2 bases and 3 bases, with 8 bases remaining between them. The length of the CDR3 is 14 residues. Germline CDR1 SEHNR, CDR2 FQNEAQ (reference sequence). The CDR3 DNA follows: TGTGCCAGCAGCTTACAGGGTTCCAATCAGCCCCAGCATTTT. Its translation: CASSLQGSNQPQHF. Full variable domain (missing parts from reference TRBV7-9 and TRBJ1-5): DTGVSQNPRHKITKRGQNVTFRCDPISEHNRLYWYRQTLGQGPEFLTYFQNEAQLEKSRLLSDRFSAERPKGSFSTLEIQRTEQGDSAMYLCASSLQGSNQPQHFGDGTRLSIL.

This chain joins TRBV5-1 and TRBJ1-4; D perhaps matches TRBD1 (5 bases). The length of the CDR3 is 17 residues. Trimming took 3 bases from V and 4 from J, leaving 19 bases between them. Germline lookup yields CDR1 SGHRS and CDR2 YFSETQ. The CDR3 DNA reads TGCGCCAGCAGCTACCTAGGGACTCCCAGTGGTAATGAAAAACTGTTTTTT. It yields the protein CASSYLGTPSGNEKLFF.

This chain joins TRBV7-8 and TRBJ2-1, with D perhaps TRBD1 (6 bases). Germline V gives CDR1 SGHVS, CDR2 FQNEAQ. This CDR3 contains 13 residues. Between the trimmed V and J ends, which lost 3 bases and 9 bases, there was a span of 12 bases. The CDR3 region is CASSFRQAREQFF. The CDR3 DNA is TGTGCCAGCAGCTTCCGACAGGCCCGTGAGCAGTTCTTC.

The CDR3 loop is CASSLGLGLRGATDTQYF. In DNA, the CDR3 is TGTGCCAGCAGCTTAGGACTAGGCTTACGGGGGGCGACAGATACGCAGTATTTT. The genes are TRBV7-2 and TRBJ2-3, with D maybe TRBD2 (7 bases). This CDR3 has 18 amino acids. The V end was cut by 1 base, the J end by 3 bases, with 20 bases between. Germline-derived CDR1 and CDR2 are SGHTA and FQGNSA.

V usage is TRBV21-1 and J usage is TRBJ2-1; TRBD1, the table's D call, was not compared with the DNA. TRBV21-1 is classified as a pseudogene. The CDR3 consists of 19 residues. This CDR3 is CASSKALCRVSVLSNEQFF. The DNA for the CDR3 is TGTGCCAGCAGCAAAGCGCTTTGCAGGGTGAGCGTGTTGTCCAATGAGCAGTTCTTC.

The chain is built from TRBV14 and TRBJ2-1; TRBD2 is a possible D gene (5 bases). V was pared by 0 bases and J by 5 bases, with 11 bases between. Germline V gene sequence: CDR1 SGHDN, CDR2 FVKESK. There are 15 residues in the CDR3. The CDR3 reads CASSQDHQEDNEQFF. CDR3 sequence (DNA): TGTGCCAGCAGCCAAGATCACCAGGAGGACAATGAGCAGTTCTTC.

This sequence joins TRBV9 and TRBJ2-3, with TRBD2 as a possible D gene (6 bases). This CDR3 has 15 residues. The V and J ends lost 0 bases and 6 bases respectively, with 14 bases between them. In germline, CDR1 is SGDLS, CDR2 YYNGEE. The CDR3 sequence is CASSVEGTSADTQYF. In DNA, the CDR3 is TGTGCCAGCAGCGTAGAGGGGACTTCCGCCGATACGCAGTATTTT.

The rearrangement links TRBV5-4 to TRBJ2-5; possible D gene TRBD2, 7 bases. V was clipped by 0 bases and J by 5 bases, with 14 bases between them. The CDR3 has 15 amino acids. Germline CDR1 and CDR2: SGHNT and YYREEE (reference sequence). Written as DNA, the CDR3 is TGTGCCAGCAGCTTGGAGTGGGGGGGCACGGAGACCCAGTACTTC. Amino acid sequence: CASSLEWGGTETQYF. Together with reference TRBV5-4 and TRBJ2-5, the CDR3 gives the full variable domain: ETGVTQSPTHLIKTRGQQVTLRCSSQSGHNTVSWYQQALGQGPQFIFQYYREEENGRGNFPPRFSGLQFPNYSSELNVNALELDDSALYLCASSLEWGGTETQYFGPGTRLLVL.

The chain has TRBV6-6 and TRBJ2-7, with D uncertain. The V end lost 6 bases, the J end lost 5 bases, and 11 bases lay between the germline ends. Germline CDR1 MNHNY, CDR2 SVGAGI (reference sequence). The CDR3 extends over 12 amino acids. In DNA form, the CDR3 reads TGTGCCAGCAGCTTGCTAATGGACGAGCAGTACTTC. It encodes CASSLLMDEQYF.

The chain links TRBV9 to TRBJ2-2; TRBD1 matches 9 bases. The length of the CDR3 is 15 residues. Trimming removed 5 bases from V and 5 bases from J; junction bases left unmatched: 7. Germline values: CDR1 SGDLS, CDR2 YYNGEE. Here the CDR3 DNA reads TGTGCCAGCAGTAGGGACAGGGAAGGGACCGGGGAGCTGTTTTTT. Translating it yields CASSRDREGTGELFF.

The chain links TRBV7-6 to TRBJ2-7; 8 bases line up with TRBD1. The CDR3 contains 16 residues. Losses at the gene ends were 5 bases for V and 5 bases for J; bases not matched to a gene: 14. Germline V gives CDR1 SGHVS, CDR2 FNYEAQ. In DNA, the CDR3 is TGTGCCAGCAGCGCAGTATTTGGACAGGGTGGGCACGAGCAGTACTTC. This gives the protein CASSAVFGQGGHEQYF.

This clone has just one count. This chain joins TRBV6-6 and TRBJ1-1, with D perhaps TRBD1 (6 bases). V lost 6 bases, J lost 4 bases, and 15 bases lay in between. The CDR3 extends over 14 amino acids. Per germline, CDR1 MNHNY and CDR2 SVGAGI (reference sequence). The CDR3 DNA reads TGTGCCAGCAGGGGGGGGGCTATGGGCACTGAAGCTTTCTTT. It yields the protein CASRGGAMGTEAFF.

This rearrangement joins TRBV9 to TRBJ2-7; D is possibly TRBD2 (5 bases). Germline V gene sequence: CDR1 SGDLS, CDR2 YYNGEE. Trimming took off 0 bases at V and 5 bases at J, with 12 bases between the two ends. This CDR3 comprises 14 residues. CDR3: CASSVEASPDEQYF. The CDR3 nucleotides read TGTGCCAGCAGCGTAGAGGCTAGCCCCGACGAGCAGTACTTC.

The genes are TRBV5-1 and TRBJ2-7; weak D call: TRBD2 (6 bases). The length of the CDR3 is 15 residues. V lost 7 bases and J 5 bases, leaving 22 bases between the germline ends. CDR1 and CDR2 from the germline V gene are SGHRS and YFSETQ. CDR3 sequence (DNA): TGCGCCAGCCAACCCGGTGCGCGGGGCCCTCACGAGCAGTACTTC. Its protein product is CASQPGARGPHEQYF.

CDR3 amino acids: CASREVLASDEQFF. The CDR3 coding sequence is TGTGCCAGCAGGGAGGTATTGGCATCGGATGAGCAGTTCTTC. The chain joins TRBV27 to TRBJ2-1, with a tentative D call TRBD2 (5 bases). This CDR3 contains 14 residues. V lost 6 bases and J lost 8, with 17 bases in between. Germline CDR1 reads MNHEY; CDR2 reads SMNVEV (reference sequence).

The CDR3 sequence is CASSFDRGLDYTF. CDR3 DNA: TGCGCCAGCAGCTTTGACAGGGGGCTGGACTACACCTTC. This chain joins TRBV5-1 and TRBJ1-2; TRBD1 agrees at 10 bases. V shed 2 bases, J shed 10 bases, and the junction held 5 bases outside the gene matches. Germline V gene sequence: CDR1 SGHRS, CDR2 YFSETQ. The CDR3 consists of 13 residues.

This rearrangement joins TRBV27 to TRBJ2-5; D may be TRBD2 (5 bases). The V gene's germline CDR1 is MNHEY and CDR2 SMNVEV (reference sequence). The CDR3 totals 15 residues. The ends were cut back, 3 bases at V and 5 bases at J, with 16 bases in the middle. CDR3 residues: CASSFSDSFRETQYF. The CDR3 region has the DNA TGTGCCAGCAGTTTTTCGGACTCATTTCGGGAGACCCAGTACTTC.

The chain carries TRBV15 and TRBJ1-2, with a tentative D call TRBD1 (6 bases). CDR1 and CDR2 from the germline V gene are LNHNV and YYDKDF (reference sequence). The CDR3 totals 15 residues. Between the trimmed V and J ends, which lost 4 bases and 2 bases, there was a span of 14 bases. CDR3: CATSTEEGQNYGYTF. Written as DNA, the CDR3 is TGTGCCACCAGCACCGAAGAAGGACAGAACTATGGCTACACCTTC.

The V call is TRBV9, the J call TRBJ2-5; tentative D call: TRBD1 (6 bases). The germline V gene has CDR1 SGDLS and CDR2 YYNGEE. V gave up 1 base and J gave up 4 bases, with 14 bases separating them. This CDR3 has 15 residues. The CDR3 DNA follows: TGTGCCAGCAGCGTAAGTCATAACAGGGTAGAGACCCAGTACTTC. This translates into CASSVSHNRVETQYF.

This clone appeared a few times. The chain carries TRBV2 and TRBJ1-1, with D uncertain. The V end lost 8 bases, the J end lost 2 bases, and 9 bases lay between the germline ends. Germline V gene data show CDR1 as SNHLY and CDR2 as FYNNEI. The CDR3 runs to 12 residues. The CDR3 coding sequence is TGTGCCAGCCTAGGGAGCAACACTGAAGCTTTCTTT. It translates to CASLGSNTEAFF.

DNA for the CDR3: TGTGCCAGCAGTGAAGCGGCCTCTGGACAGGAGGACTATGGCTACACCTTC. The encoded protein is CASSEAASGQEDYGYTF. This rearrangement joins TRBV2 to TRBJ1-2; 7 positions match TRBD1. Unmatched junction bases numbered 10, after V lost 0 bases and J lost 3 bases. CDR3 length: 17 residues. Germline V gene data show CDR1 as SNHLY and CDR2 as FYNNEI.